This T cell receptor (beta chain) was captured in a study of beta chain features in type 1 diabetes. Looking at the study overall: Patients did not differ from healthy donors in age, gender or cell yield.

It was via CD45RO/CCR7/CD25/CD127/CD95/CD27 that CD4+ naive, central memory, regulatory and stem cell-like memory cells were sorted. Study-level findings and limits: Shortening that was moderate but significant affected the TCRB CDR3s of Type 1 diabetes patients in all four CD4+ subsets.

Regarding this clone: The target antigen is unknown.

The CDR3 is 14 residues long. Germline V CDR1 and CDR2: SSHAT, FNYEAQ (reference sequence). cDNA synthesis used the whole RNA isolate, giving expressed TCRB sequences. Sequencing used immunoSEQ multiplex PCR; TCRdb keeps in-frame clones, though not all of them. The table includes 150,000 to 200,000 clones, almost 65% detected once. Sequenced material: naive CD4+ T cells from blood. The J gene is TRBJ2-1, the V gene TRBV7-7; 7 nucleotides match TRBD2. The TCR sequence derives from a young man with type 1 diabetes. The CDR3 nucleotides are TGTGCTAGCTCCGTCGCGGGGGTAGGGAATGAGCAGTTCTTC. Its translation is CASSVAGVGNEQFF.